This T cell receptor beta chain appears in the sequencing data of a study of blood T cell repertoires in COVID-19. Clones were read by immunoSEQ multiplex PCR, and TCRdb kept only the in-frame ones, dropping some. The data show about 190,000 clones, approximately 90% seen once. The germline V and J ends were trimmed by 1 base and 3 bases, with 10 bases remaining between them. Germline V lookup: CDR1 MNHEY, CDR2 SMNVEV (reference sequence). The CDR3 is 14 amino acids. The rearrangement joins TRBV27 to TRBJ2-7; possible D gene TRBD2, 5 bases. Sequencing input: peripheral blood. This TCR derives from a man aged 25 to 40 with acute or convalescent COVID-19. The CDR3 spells CASSLLNEGYEQYF. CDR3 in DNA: TGTGCCAGCAGTTTATTGAACGAGGGCTACGAGCAGTACTTC.